The rows below give T cell receptor beta chains drawn from one sample of a study of blood T cell repertoires in COVID-19. The protocol was immunoSEQ multiplex PCR, while the TCRdb copy is restricted to in-frame clones and leaves out a portion. Of roughly 430,000 clones listed, approximately 85% are singletons. Sequencing used PBMCs or T cells enriched from blood (not recorded which). The origin of the receptors is a woman aged 40 to 50 with acute COVID-19. CDR3s include the opening cysteine and the closing phenylalanine or tryptophan. The D gene is left open where the match is weak. Rows give clone size only sometimes, using once, few, many, or a class for an expanded clone.

clone_size	v_call	d_call	j_call	cdr3_aa	cdr3_nt
NA	TRBV19	NA	TRBJ2-5	CASSSGQQETQYF	TGTGCCAGTAGTTCGGGACAACAAGAGACCCAGTACTTC
NA	TRBV4-1	NA	TRBJ1-2	CASSLQQENYGYTF	TGCGCCAGCAGCCTACAACAGGAAAACTATGGCTACACCTTC
NA	TRBV5-1	NA	TRBJ2-5	CASSQEVQETQYF	TGCGCCAGCAGCCAGGAGGTCCAAGAGACCCAGTACTTC
NA	TRBV6-6	TRBD1	TRBJ2-2	CASQGALGWRTGELFF	TGTGCCTCACAGGGGGCGCTAGGTTGGAGGACCGGGGAGCTGTTTTTT
NA	TRBV7-2	NA	TRBJ1-5	CASSTENQPQHF	TGTGCCAGCAGCACAGAGAATCAGCCCCAGCATTTT
NA	TRBV29-1	NA	TRBJ2-2	CSVSRGSGELFF	TGCAGCGTTTCAAGGGGGTCCGGGGAGCTGTTTTTT
once	TRBV6-5	NA	TRBJ2-5	CASSWFGQHQETQYF	TGTGCCAGCAGTTGGTTCGGACAGCACCAAGAGACCCAGTACTTC
NA	TRBV18	TRBD1	TRBJ2-2	CASSPRTGHTGELFF	TGTGCCAGCTCACCAAGGACAGGGCATACCGGGGAGCTGTTTTTT
NA	TRBV30	TRBD1	TRBJ2-5	CAWSVKGGWETQYF	TGTGCCTGGAGTGTTAAAGGGGGCTGGGAGACCCAGTACTTC
NA	TRBV3-1/TRBV3-2	TRBD1	TRBJ1-2	CASSQRQGGYTF	TGTGCCAGCAGCCAGAGACAGGGTGGCTACACCTTC
NA	TRBV4-1	NA	TRBJ1-1	CASRPIQGNTEAFF	TGCGCCAGCAGACCAATACAGGGAAACACTGAAGCTTTCTTT
NA	TRBV2	TRBD2	TRBJ2-7	CASSGTRPYEQYF	TGTGCCAGCAGCGGGACTAGGCCCTACGAGCAGTACTTC
NA	TRBV2	TRBD1	TRBJ2-7	CASSELDRVGEQYF	TGTGCCAGCAGTGAATTGGACAGGGTAGGGGAGCAGTACTTC
few	TRBV11-2	NA	TRBJ1-2	CASSRAGGHYGYTF	TGTGCCAGCAGCCGAGCGGGGGGTCACTATGGCTACACCTTC
few	TRBV29-1	NA	TRBJ1-4	CSAKTSFNEKLFF	TGCAGCGCAAAGACATCGTTTAATGAAAAACTGTTTTTT
NA	TRBV30	TRBD1	TRBJ1-1	CAWSIGTGGTEAFF	TGTGCCTGGAGTATTGGGACAGGGGGCACTGAAGCTTTCTTT
NA	TRBV7-6	NA	TRBJ2-7	CASSFGPDGGYEQYF	TGTGCCAGCAGCTTTGGTCCGGATGGAGGCTACGAGCAGTACTTC
NA	TRBV2	NA	TRBJ2-1	CASTQLARYNEQFF	TGTGCCAGCACCCAACTAGCCAGGTACAATGAGCAGTTCTTC
NA	TRBV6-5	NA	TRBJ1-3	CASSPPGGGNTIYF	TGTGCCAGCAGTCCCCCGGGTGGCGGAAACACCATATATTTT
once	TRBV29-1	TRBD1	TRBJ1-1	CSVKRTGGTRTEAFF	TGCAGCGTGAAGAGGACAGGGGGGACAAGGACTGAAGCTTTCTTT
NA	TRBV5-4	TRBD1	TRBJ1-1	CASSVRGDTEAFF	TGTGCCAGCAGCGTCAGGGGGGATACTGAAGCTTTCTTT
once	TRBV5-1	TRBD1	TRBJ1-3	CASSGTGGSGNTIYF	TGCGCCTCATCCGGGACAGGGGGCTCTGGAAACACCATATATTTT
NA	TRBV4-1	NA	TRBJ2-7	CASSQGQASLYEQYF	TGCGCCAGCAGCCAAGGCCAGGCTTCGTTGTACGAGCAGTACTTC
NA	TRBV4-1	TRBD1	TRBJ2-7	CASSQDDRAAYEQYF	TGCGCCAGCAGCCAAGATGACAGGGCCGCCTACGAGCAGTACTTC
NA	TRBV12-3/TRBV12-4	TRBD1	TRBJ2-5	CASSQGQQETQYF	TGTGCCAGCAGCCAGGGACAGCAAGAGACCCAGTACTTC
NA	TRBV6-5	TRBD2	TRBJ2-1	CASRPAGGREQFF	TGTGCCAGCCGCCCAGCGGGGGGGCGTGAGCAGTTCTTC
NA	TRBV18	NA	TRBJ1-3	CATSGGVGSGNTIYF	TGTGCCACGAGCGGGGGCGTTGGATCTGGAAACACCATATATTTT
NA	TRBV7-2	TRBD1	TRBJ2-3	CASSDRDRITDTQYF	TGTGCCAGCAGCGACCGGGACAGGATCACAGATACGCAGTATTTT
NA	TRBV5-1	TRBD1	TRBJ1-2	CASSLGTGAYGYTF	TGCGCCAGCAGCTTGGGGACAGGGGCTTATGGCTACACCTTC
NA	TRBV9	NA	TRBJ2-2	CASSVPANTGELFF	TGTGCCAGCAGCGTACCAGCGAACACCGGGGAGCTGTTTTTT
NA	TRBV6-5	TRBD2	TRBJ2-3	CASSLSVAGGPTQYF	TGTGCCAGCAGTTTATCAGTCGCGGGGGGGCCTACGCAGTATTTT
NA	TRBV2	TRBD2	TRBJ2-5	CASSVTSAQETQYF	TGTGCCAGCAGTGTCACTAGCGCCCAAGAGACCCAGTACTTC
NA	TRBV6-5	TRBD2	TRBJ2-7	CASSYSTSGLHEQYF	TGTGCCAGCAGTTACTCGACTAGCGGGCTCCACGAGCAGTACTTC
NA	TRBV5-1	NA	TRBJ1-5	CASHNKQGHSNQPQHF	TGCGCCAGCCACAACAAACAGGGCCATAGCAATCAGCCCCAGCATTTT
NA	TRBV7-2	NA	TRBJ2-5	CASSLAYGETQYF	TGTGCCAGCAGCTTAGCGTACGGGGAGACCCAGTACTTC
NA	TRBV28	NA	TRBJ1-2	CASATKGRYGYTF	TGTGCCAGCGCAACGAAGGGGAGGTATGGCTACACCTTC